This TCR beta chain is from a study of T cell responses to AZD1222 COVID-19 vaccine. Only in-frame clones appear in the TCRdb table, and some are missing; sequencing was by immunoSEQ multiplex PCR. The data show over 120,000 clones, 92% seen once. CDR1 and CDR2 (germline): KGHDR, SFDVKD. Trimming cost V 4 bases and J 3 bases; bases outside gene matches: 5. CDR3 length: 15 amino acids. The chain links TRBV24-1 to TRBJ1-1; TRBD1 agrees at 9 bases. The sequencing here drew on peripheral blood, taken 28 days after the second AZD1222 dose. The receptor comes from an adult who received the AZD1222 COVID-19 vaccine. In DNA, the CDR3 is TGTGCCACCAGTGACTCCAGACAGGGGGACACTGAAGCTTTCTTT. Translated, it gives CATSDSRQGDTEAFF.